This T cell receptor beta chain was captured by sequencing in a study of blood T cells in healthy people across ages. Donors ranged from roughly 6 to 95 years old and were healthy Caucasians in Russia. Combining a sample-barcoded 5' primer with a J-beta primer mix, a second PCR ran for roughly 7 to 11 cycles. TCRdb ran MiXCR on the 5' RACE reads and lists one entry per CDR3 protein. The profile covers roughly 930,000 distinct CDR3 sequences, with 45% to 50% appearing a single time and roughly 12% taken by the ten largest. The germline gives CDR1 LNHNV, CDR2 YYDKDF (reference sequence). The CDR3 is made up of 16 amino acids. After removal of 0 bases from V and 6 bases from J, the junction contained 9 bases not matched to a gene. This clonotype has at least ten counts. Its target is not known. Findings and caveats of the study: Researchers report that TCR beta diversity correlated strongly with naive T cell percentage.

The V and J genes are TRBV15 and TRBJ2-3; TRBD1 aligns across 7 bases. The material sequenced was blood. The clonotype was recovered from a man aged 25 to 40 in good health. Here the CDR3 DNA reads TGTGCCACCAGCAGAGACGCCGGGACAGAATGGGATACGCAGTATTTT. It specifies CATSRDAGTEWDTQYF.